A selection of T cell receptor beta chains follows, all from one sample in a study of shared clonotypes between healthy human individuals. Only in-frame clones appear in the TCRdb table, and some are missing; sequencing was by immunoSEQ multiplex PCR. The table lists about 2.1 million clones, approximately 94% of them singletons. The specimen was naive CD8+ T cells from PBMCs. The receptors shown here come from a man aged 18 to 29 in good health. Some clones in this sample may be carry-over from other donors' samples. The CDR3 runs from the conserved cysteine through the conserved F or W. Each record gives: CDR3 length, V gene, D gene, clone size, J gene, CDR3 DNA, CDR3 protein. D genes are given only for firm matches. Size is omitted from some rows. Given values are once, few, many or a class for expanded clones.

15	TRBV6-1	NA	NA	TRBJ2-2	TGTGCCAGCAGCGCCGGGATAGGGCTCACCGGGGAGCTGTTTTTT	CASSAGIGLTGELFF
15	TRBV7-9	NA	NA	TRBJ2-7	TGTGCCAGCAGCTCGGCCCGGGCGGGGAATTACGAGCAGTACTTC	CASSSARAGNYEQYF
17	TRBV9	TRBD2	once	TRBJ2-1	TGTGCCAGCAGCGACCCACTAGCGGGCGGGAGATACAATGAGCAGTTCTTC	CASSDPLAGGRYNEQFF
15	TRBV5-4	NA	NA	TRBJ2-1	TGTGCCAGCAGCTCTCATCGGAGCTCCTACAATGAGCAGTTCTTC	CASSSHRSSYNEQFF
18	TRBV4-3	TRBD2	NA	TRBJ2-1	TGCGCCAGCAGCCAACGCTGGAACGGACTAGCGGGAGCCAATGAGCAGTTCTTC	CASSQRWNGLAGANEQFF
17	TRBV4-1	TRBD1	NA	TRBJ2-7	TGCGCCAGCAGCCAAGAGGGGACAGGGCTTAGCTCCTACGAGCAGTACTTC	CASSQEGTGLSSYEQYF
15	TRBV27	TRBD1	NA	TRBJ2-7	TGTGCCAGCAGTTTCGAGGGGGCTCGCTCCTACGAGCAGTACTTC	CASSFEGARSYEQYF
11	TRBV29-1	NA	few	TRBJ1-1	TGCAGCGTACTAATGAACACTGAAGCTTTCTTT	CSVLMNTEAFF
19	TRBV11-2	TRBD2	NA	TRBJ2-3	TGTGCCAGCAGCTCCCGTCTAATTGCGGGAGGGAAACTCGCAGATACGCAGTATTTT	CASSSRLIAGGKLADTQYF
12	TRBV7-8	NA	NA	TRBJ1-1	TGTGCCAGCAGGTACGATTGGACTGAAGCTTTCTTT	CASRYDWTEAFF
18	TRBV5-1	TRBD1	NA	TRBJ1-1	TGCGCCAGCAGCTTCTTCTCCCGGGACAGGGGGATGAACACTGAAGCTTTCTTT	CASSFFSRDRGMNTEAFF
16	TRBV6-5	NA	NA	TRBJ2-7	TGTGCCAGCAGTTACTCGTCAAAAGTAGCCGTCTACGAGCAGTACTTC	CASSYSSKVAVYEQYF
17	TRBV19	TRBD2	NA	TRBJ2-1	TGTGCCAGTAGTATAGATCCGACTAGCGGACGACGCAATGAGCAGTTCTTC	CASSIDPTSGRRNEQFF
15	TRBV4-3	NA	once	TRBJ1-1	TGCGCCAGCAGCCAAGAAGCACCCAGGGCCCATGAAGCTTTCTTT	CASSQEAPRAHEAFF
18	TRBV27	TRBD1	NA	TRBJ2-7	TGTGCCAGCAGTATTAAGGCCACCTGGACAGGTGTTACCTACGAGCAGTACTTC	CASSIKATWTGVTYEQYF
14	TRBV27	TRBD1	NA	TRBJ1-6	TGTGCCAGCAGTCCAGGGACAGTCTCTTCACCCCTCCACTTT	CASSPGTVSSPLHF
19	TRBV28	TRBD2	NA	TRBJ2-1	TGTGCCAGCAGTTTATGGTCGGGATCTTCGGGACTAGCGAACAATGAGCAGTTCTTC	CASSLWSGSSGLANNEQFF
18	TRBV27	NA	once	TRBJ1-1	TGTGCCAGCAGTCCGAGGAGGCATGCTGGCAGAGGGAACACTGAAGCTTTCTTT	CASSPRRHAGRGNTEAFF
15	TRBV25-1	NA	NA	TRBJ1-1	TGTGCCAGCAGCCGACCGGGACACCAGAACACTGAAGCTTTCTTT	CASSRPGHQNTEAFF
17	TRBV27	NA	NA	TRBJ2-7	TGTGCCAGCAGCCAATGGCCCCGCCGGGGGGCTCACTACGAGCAGTACTTC	CASSQWPRRGAHYEQYF
17	TRBV10-3	TRBD1	NA	TRBJ2-1	TGTGCCATCAGTGACCTTATCTTGGGACAGTCCTACAATGAGCAGTTCTTC	CAISDLILGQSYNEQFF
14	TRBV5-6	NA	NA	TRBJ2-5	TGTGCCAGCAGCTTGGGCAGGACTTTAGAGACCCAGTACTTC	CASSLGRTLETQYF
15	TRBV27	NA	NA	TRBJ1-5	TGTGCCAGCAGTTTACGGGCAGCCCTCAATCAGCCCCAGCATTTT	CASSLRAALNQPQHF
15	TRBV5-6	TRBD1	NA	TRBJ2-7	TGTGCCAGCAGCTTTGCGACAGGGCATGCCTACGAGCAGTACTTC	CASSFATGHAYEQYF
14	TRBV19	NA	NA	TRBJ1-1	TGTGCCAGTAGTATAGGCAGTGGGATTTTTGAAGCTTTCTTT	CASSIGSGIFEAFF
15	TRBV28	TRBD1	NA	TRBJ2-7	TGTGCCAGCAGTAGCCCCGGGACAGGGGTAAACGAGCAGTACTTC	CASSSPGTGVNEQYF
16	TRBV9	NA	NA	TRBJ2-2	TGTGCCAGCAGCAAGGAGAGGGTGAGGCTCGCCGGGGAGCTGTTTTTT	CASSKERVRLAGELFF
16	TRBV29-1	NA	NA	TRBJ2-5	TGCAGCGTTGAAGATCTGTTTCGGGATGCCCAGGAGACCCAGTACTTC	CSVEDLFRDAQETQYF
14	TRBV4-1	NA	NA	TRBJ2-6	TGCGCCAGCAGCAACCTAGTGGGGGCCAACGTCCTGACTTTC	CASSNLVGANVLTF
13	TRBV6-5	NA	NA	TRBJ2-7	TGTGCCAGCAGTTACAGCCAGGCCTACGAGCAGTACTTC	CASSYSQAYEQYF
14	TRBV30	NA	NA	TRBJ2-2	TGTGCCTGGACTCTGGGAGGGGGGAGAATTGAGCTGTTTTTT	CAWTLGGGRIELFF
18	TRBV15	NA	NA	TRBJ1-1	TGTGCCACCAGCAGACTGGAGGACGTGCTGGGCGGGCGCACTGAAGCTTTCTTT	CATSRLEDVLGGRTEAFF
16	TRBV28	NA	NA	TRBJ2-5	TGTGCCAGCAGTCTGTTAGCGTGGGGTGGAAAAGAGACCCAGTACTTC	CASSLLAWGGKETQYF
17	TRBV9	TRBD1	NA	TRBJ2-4	TGTGCCAGCAGCCTAGGGGGACAGGGTGGGCCGTGGGACATTCAGTACTTC	CASSLGGQGGPWDIQYF
16	TRBV7-2	TRBD1	once	TRBJ1-5	TGTGCCAGCAGCTTAGTAGGGGGCGGCGGCAATCAGCCCCAGCATTTT	CASSLVGGGGNQPQHF
14	TRBV18	NA	NA	TRBJ2-7	TGTGCCAGCTCACCACGAGGGAATTCCTACGAGCAGTACTTC	CASSPRGNSYEQYF
19	TRBV27	TRBD1	once	TRBJ2-3	TGTGCCAGCAGTATCCCCGTTCGGGACAGGGGGTACGGCACAGATACGCAGTATTTT	CASSIPVRDRGYGTDTQYF
15	TRBV18	NA	NA	TRBJ2-5	TGTGCCAGCTCCCTTCTGGAGGGTATTGGGGAGACCCAGTACTTC	CASSLLEGIGETQYF
14	TRBV29-1	NA	NA	TRBJ2-3	TGCAGCGTTGAAGATCCGTTAATCGAAGATACGCAGTATTTT	CSVEDPLIEDTQYF
15	TRBV15	NA	NA	TRBJ2-1	TGTGCCACCAGCGGCCCCCAAGGGCTTGCGGATGGGCAGTTCTTC	CATSGPQGLADGQFF
15	TRBV7-8	TRBD2	NA	TRBJ2-1	TGTGCCAGCAGCTTAGCCCAAAGCGGGAGGGTCGGGGGGTTCTTC	CASSLAQSGRVGGFF
15	TRBV2	NA	NA	TRBJ2-7	TGTGCCAGCAGGCCCATCCGGTCGGGGAGCTACGAGCAGTACTTC	CASRPIRSGSYEQYF
14	TRBV6-1	NA	once	TRBJ1-5	TGTGCCAGCGATGGTATAGGAAGAAATCAGCCCCAGCATTTT	CASDGIGRNQPQHF
16	TRBV7-3	TRBD2	NA	TRBJ2-1	TGTGCCAGCAGCTTAGAGCCTAGCGGGAGTAGGGATGAGCAGTTCTTC	CASSLEPSGSRDEQFF
14	TRBV27	TRBD1	NA	TRBJ2-7	TGTGCCAGCAAACCGGGACAGGGATCTCGGGAGCAGTACTTC	CASKPGQGSREQYF
16	TRBV27	NA	NA	TRBJ1-1	TGTGCCAGCAGTTTCCAACAGGGAAAAAAGAACACTGAAGCTTTCTTT	CASSFQQGKKNTEAFF
15	TRBV19	TRBD2	once	TRBJ2-7	TGTGCCAGTAGCATAGGGACTAGCGCCGCCTACGAGCAGTACTTC	CASSIGTSAAYEQYF
15	TRBV7-6	NA	NA	TRBJ2-1	TGTGCCAGTTCAACGGGGAGGAGGGACGTCGATGAGCAGTTCTTC	CASSTGRRDVDEQFF
17	TRBV6-1	NA	NA	TRBJ2-2	TGTGCCAGCAGTGTTAGGTCGGACAGCGCGAACACCGGGGAGCTGTTTTTT	CASSVRSDSANTGELFF
16	TRBV9	NA	few	TRBJ1-1	TGTGCCAGCAGCGTAGACCCGGGTTGGGGGGACACTGAAGCTTTCTTT	CASSVDPGWGDTEAFF
17	TRBV29-1	TRBD2	NA	TRBJ2-3	TGCAGCGTTCTCCCCTCTTTAGCGGGAGCGAGCACAGATACGCAGTATTTT	CSVLPSLAGASTDTQYF